This entry concerns a single T cell receptor (beta chain). CD8+ and CD4+ T cells from blood underwent TCR beta sequencing, which was carried out in a high-throughput format. In the multiple sclerosis control group, patients were treatment-naive and had stable or active relapsing-remitting disease. RNA totalling roughly 0.5 to 1 ug underwent reverse transcription with random hexamers. TCRdb fed the immunoSEQ multiplex PCR reads into MiXCR, producing one record per CDR3 protein. The table lists 150,000 to 250,000 distinct CDR3 sequences, 90% to 95% of them singletons, with 0.093% in the top ten. The sample comes from a study of CD8 T cells in Susac syndrome. The CDR3 length is 18 residues. In germline, CDR1 is MGHRA, CDR2 YSYEKL. Trimming at V came to 0 bases and at J to 1 base, leaving 10 bases not matched to a gene.

Sequences were obtained from CD4+ T cells from PBMCs. This chain uses TRBV4-1 with TRBJ1-1, with TRBD1 matching over 8 bases. This receptor was obtained from a human donor with multiple sclerosis. CDR3 DNA sequence: TGCGCCAGCAGCCAAGATCTCAGGGGGCGGCTAGCGAACACTGAAGCTTTCTTT. Its protein product is CASSQDLRGRLANTEAFF.